This TCR beta chain comes out of a study of cytomegalovirus exposure and HLA in healthy donors. Study-level results: TCR beta V- and J-gene trimming, according to a later analysis, was linked to a missense DCLRE1C variant. The study put under 200 TCR beta chains on its list as cytomegalovirus-associated. The authors later found most CMV-associated TCR beta chains appeared HLA-restricted. Of the V segments, some could not be distinguished, including TRBV6-2 and TRBV6-3, and were excluded.

V was clipped by 6 bases and J by 4 bases; unmatched bases: 3. The CDR3 totals 14 residues. The germline V gene encodes CDR1 MNHEY and CDR2 SVGAGI. For this clone: Its cognate antigen is unknown.

The study ran its PCR with 60 Vbeta and 13 Jbeta primers. Produced via immunoSEQ multiplex PCR; TCRdb's table is partial and in-frame only. The repertoire has 120,000 or so clones, about 78% of them found once; the top ten carry roughly 8.2%. Sequenced sample: PBMCs. The chain recombines TRBV6-5 with TRBJ2-3; 11 bases agree with TRBD2. This receptor was identified in a woman in her thirties or forties in good health and CMV-seropositive. The CDR3 loop reads CASRQTSGADTQYF. The CDR3 nucleotides are TGTGCCAGCAGACAGACTAGCGGGGCAGATACGCAGTATTTT.